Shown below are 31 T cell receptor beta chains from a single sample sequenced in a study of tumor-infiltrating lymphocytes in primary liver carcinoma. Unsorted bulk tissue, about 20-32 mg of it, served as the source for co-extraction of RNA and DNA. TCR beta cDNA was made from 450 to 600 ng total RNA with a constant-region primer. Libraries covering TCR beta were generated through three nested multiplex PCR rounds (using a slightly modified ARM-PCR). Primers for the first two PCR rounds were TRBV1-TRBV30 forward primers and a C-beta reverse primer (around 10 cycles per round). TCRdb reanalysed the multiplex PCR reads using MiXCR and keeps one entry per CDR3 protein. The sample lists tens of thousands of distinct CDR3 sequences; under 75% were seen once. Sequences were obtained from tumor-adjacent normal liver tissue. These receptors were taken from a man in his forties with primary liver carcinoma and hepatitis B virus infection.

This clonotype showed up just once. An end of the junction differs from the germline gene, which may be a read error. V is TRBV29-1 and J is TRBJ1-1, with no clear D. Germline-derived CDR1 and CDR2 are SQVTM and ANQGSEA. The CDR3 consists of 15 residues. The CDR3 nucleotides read TGCAGCGTTCGGGCGGGGTGGCGAATGAACATTGAAGCCTTCTTT. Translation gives CSVRAGWRMNIEAFF.

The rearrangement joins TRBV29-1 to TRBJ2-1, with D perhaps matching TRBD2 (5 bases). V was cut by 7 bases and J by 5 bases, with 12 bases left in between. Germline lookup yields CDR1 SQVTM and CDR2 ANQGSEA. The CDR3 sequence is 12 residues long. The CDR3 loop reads CSDEGHNNEQFF. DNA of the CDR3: TGCAGCGATGAGGGCCACAACAATGAGCAGTTCTTC.

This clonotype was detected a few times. The CDR3 is CSVAGPRSETQYF. The CDR3 bases are TGCAGCGTGGCCGGCCCCAGGTCCGAGACCCAGTACTTC. This chain uses TRBV29-1 with TRBJ2-5; D uncertain. V shed 6 bases and J shed 5 bases, with 16 bases lying between them. This CDR3 has 13 residues. Germline V gene lookup returns CDR1 SQVTM and CDR2 ANQGSEA.

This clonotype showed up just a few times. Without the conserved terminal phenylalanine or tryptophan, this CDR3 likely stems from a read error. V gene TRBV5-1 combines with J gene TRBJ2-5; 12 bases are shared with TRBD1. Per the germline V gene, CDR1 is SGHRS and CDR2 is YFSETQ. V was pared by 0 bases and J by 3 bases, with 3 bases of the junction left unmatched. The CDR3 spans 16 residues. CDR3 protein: CASSLGGTGGEETQYS. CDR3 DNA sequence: TGCGCCAGCAGCTTGGGGGGGACAGGGGGCGAAGAGACCCAGTACTCC.

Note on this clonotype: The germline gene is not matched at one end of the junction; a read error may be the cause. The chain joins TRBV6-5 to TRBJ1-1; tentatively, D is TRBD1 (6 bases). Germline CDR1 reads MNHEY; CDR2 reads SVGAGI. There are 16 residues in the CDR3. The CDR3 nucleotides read TGTGCCAGCAGTCCCAAACGACAGGTCCCTAGGCCTGAAGCTTTCTTC. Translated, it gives CASSPKRQVPRPEAFF.

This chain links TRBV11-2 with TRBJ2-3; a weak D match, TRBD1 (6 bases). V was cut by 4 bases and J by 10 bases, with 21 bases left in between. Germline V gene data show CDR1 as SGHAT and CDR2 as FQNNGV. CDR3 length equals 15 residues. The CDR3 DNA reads TGTGCCAGCAGCTCAACTGGGGCAGGGGCTTATGCGCAGTATTTT. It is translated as CASSSTGAGAYAQYF.

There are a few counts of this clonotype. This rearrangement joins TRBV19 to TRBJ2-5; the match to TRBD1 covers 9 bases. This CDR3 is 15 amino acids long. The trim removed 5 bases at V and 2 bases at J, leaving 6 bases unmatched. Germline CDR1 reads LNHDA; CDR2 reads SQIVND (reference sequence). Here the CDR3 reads CASSRQGGRQETQYF. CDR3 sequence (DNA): TGTGCCAGTAGTCGACAGGGGGGTCGGCAAGAGACCCAGTACTTC.

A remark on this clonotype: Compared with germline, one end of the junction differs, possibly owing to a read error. Here the CDR3 reads CASSQTTGLWELVF. The CDR3 DNA reads TGTGCCAGCAGCCAAACAACAGGCCTCTGGGAGCTGGTTTTT. This chain joins TRBV14 and TRBJ2-2, with D perhaps given as TRBD1 or TRBD2 (5 bases each). CDR1 is SGHDN, CDR2 FVKESK, per germline. The CDR3 totals 14 residues.

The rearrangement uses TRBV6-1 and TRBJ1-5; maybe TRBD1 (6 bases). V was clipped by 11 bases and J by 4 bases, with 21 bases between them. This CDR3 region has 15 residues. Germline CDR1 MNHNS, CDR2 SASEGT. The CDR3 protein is CACQGRMGGNQPQHF. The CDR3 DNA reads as TGTGCCTGCCAGGGGAGAATGGGCGGTAATCAGCCCCAGCATTTT.

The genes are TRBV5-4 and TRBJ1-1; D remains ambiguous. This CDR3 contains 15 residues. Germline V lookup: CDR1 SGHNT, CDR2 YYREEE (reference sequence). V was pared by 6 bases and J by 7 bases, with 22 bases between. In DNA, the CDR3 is TGTGCCAGCACCGACTCCACGGTACATGGATTTGAAGCTTTCTTT. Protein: CASTDSTVHGFEAFF. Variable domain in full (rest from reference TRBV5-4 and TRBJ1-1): ETGVTQSPTHLIKTRGQQVTLRCSSQSGHNTVSWYQQALGQGPQFIFQYYREEENGRGNFPPRFSGLQFPNYSSELNVNALELDDSALYLCASTDSTVHGFEAFFGQGTRLTVV.

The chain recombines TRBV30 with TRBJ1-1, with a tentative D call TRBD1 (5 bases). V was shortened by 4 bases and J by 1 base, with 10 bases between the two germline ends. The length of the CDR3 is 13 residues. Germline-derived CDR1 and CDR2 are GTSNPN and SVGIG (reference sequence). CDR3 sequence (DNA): TGTGCCTGGACCCCGGGGCCGAACACTGAAGCTTTCTTT. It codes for CAWTPGPNTEAFF.

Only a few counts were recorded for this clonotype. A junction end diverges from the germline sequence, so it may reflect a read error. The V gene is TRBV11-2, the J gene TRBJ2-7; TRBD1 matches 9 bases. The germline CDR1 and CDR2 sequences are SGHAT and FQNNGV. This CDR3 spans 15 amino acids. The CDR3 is CTSSLRWTGENEQYF. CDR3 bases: TGTACCAGCAGCTTACGGTGGACAGGGGAAAACGAGCAGTACTTC.

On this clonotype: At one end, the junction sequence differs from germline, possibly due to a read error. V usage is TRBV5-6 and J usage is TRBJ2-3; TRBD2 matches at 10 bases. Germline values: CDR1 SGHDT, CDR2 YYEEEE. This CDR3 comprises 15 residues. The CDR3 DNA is TGTGCCAGCCGCTTGCCAGCGGGAGGGGCAGATACACAGTATTTT. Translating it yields CASRLPAGGADTQYF.

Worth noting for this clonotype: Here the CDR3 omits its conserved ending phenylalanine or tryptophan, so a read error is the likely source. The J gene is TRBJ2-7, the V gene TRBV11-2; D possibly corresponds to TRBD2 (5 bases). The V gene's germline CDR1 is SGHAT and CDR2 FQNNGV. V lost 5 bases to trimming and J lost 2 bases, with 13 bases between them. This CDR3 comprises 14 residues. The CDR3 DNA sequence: TGTGCCAGCAGCCTAGGTACAGCGGCCTACGAGCAGTACCTC. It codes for CASSLGTAAYEQYL.

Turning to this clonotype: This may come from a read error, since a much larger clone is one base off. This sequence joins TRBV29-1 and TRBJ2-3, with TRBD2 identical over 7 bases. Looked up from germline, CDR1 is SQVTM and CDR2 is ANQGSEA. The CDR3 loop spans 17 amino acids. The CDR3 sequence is CIAPTAGSQGLSATQYF. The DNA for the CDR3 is TGCATCGCCCCGACAGCGGGATCCCAAGGGTTGTCGGCTACGCAGTATTTT.

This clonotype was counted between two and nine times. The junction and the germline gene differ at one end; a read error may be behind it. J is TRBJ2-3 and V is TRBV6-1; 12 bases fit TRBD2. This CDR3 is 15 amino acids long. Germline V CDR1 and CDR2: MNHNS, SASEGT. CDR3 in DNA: TGTGTCAGCAGTGATCTAGCGGGAGGGGGAGATACGCAGTATTTT. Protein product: CVSSDLAGGGDTQYF.

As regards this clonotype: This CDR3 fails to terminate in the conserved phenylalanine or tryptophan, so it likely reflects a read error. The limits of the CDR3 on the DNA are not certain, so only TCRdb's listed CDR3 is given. CDR3 protein: CASSEADYNEQFI. This chain joins TRBV6-2 or TRBV6-3 and TRBJ2-1; whether TRBD2, the table's D call, matches the DNA was not checked. CDR1 is MNHEY and CDR2 is SVGEGT in the germline V gene. The CDR3 spans 13 amino acids, including both terminal residues.

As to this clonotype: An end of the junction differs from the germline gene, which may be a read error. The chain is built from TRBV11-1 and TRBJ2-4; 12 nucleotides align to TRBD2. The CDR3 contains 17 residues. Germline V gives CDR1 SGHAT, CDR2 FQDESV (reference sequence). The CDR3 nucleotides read TGTACCAGTAGCTTTCCCTGGACTAGCGGGACCAAAAACATTCAGTACTTC. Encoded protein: CTSSFPWTSGTKNIQYF.

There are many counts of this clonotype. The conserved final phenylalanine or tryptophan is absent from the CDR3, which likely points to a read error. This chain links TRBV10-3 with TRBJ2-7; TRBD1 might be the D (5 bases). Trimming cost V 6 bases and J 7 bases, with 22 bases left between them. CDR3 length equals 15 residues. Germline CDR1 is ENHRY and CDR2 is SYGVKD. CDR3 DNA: TGTGCCATCAGAGACAGTTCCTTGGGGCCCGGTGAGCAGTACCTC. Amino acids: CAIRDSSLGPGEQYL.

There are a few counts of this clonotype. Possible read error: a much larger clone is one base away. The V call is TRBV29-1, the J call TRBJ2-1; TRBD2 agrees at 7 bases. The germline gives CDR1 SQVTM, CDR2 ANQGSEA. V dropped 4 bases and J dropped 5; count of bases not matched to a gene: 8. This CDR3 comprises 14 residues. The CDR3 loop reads CSVAVASGHNEQFF. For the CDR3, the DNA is TGCAGCGTTGCCGTAGCTAGCGGTCACAATGAGCAGTTCTTC.

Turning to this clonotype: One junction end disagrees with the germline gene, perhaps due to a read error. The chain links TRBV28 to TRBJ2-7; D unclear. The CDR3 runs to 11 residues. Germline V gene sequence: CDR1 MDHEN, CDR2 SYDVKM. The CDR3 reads CTSEFEAEQYF. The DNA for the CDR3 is TGTACCAGCGAGTTTGAGGCCGAGCAGTATTTC.

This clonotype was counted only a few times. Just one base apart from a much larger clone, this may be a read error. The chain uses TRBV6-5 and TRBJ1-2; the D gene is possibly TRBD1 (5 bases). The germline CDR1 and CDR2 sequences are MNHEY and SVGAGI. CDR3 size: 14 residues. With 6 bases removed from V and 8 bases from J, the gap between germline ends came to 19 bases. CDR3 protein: CASRPGAAELGYTF. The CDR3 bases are TGTGCCAGCAGACCCGGGGCGGCTGAGTTGGGCTACACCTTC.

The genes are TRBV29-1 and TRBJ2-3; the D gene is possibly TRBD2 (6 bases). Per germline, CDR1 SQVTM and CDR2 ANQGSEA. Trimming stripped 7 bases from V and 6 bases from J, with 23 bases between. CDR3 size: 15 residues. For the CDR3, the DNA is TGCAGCGGTGAGGGCGGGGCCGGCATCACTGATACGCAGTATTTT. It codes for CSGEGGAGITDTQYF.

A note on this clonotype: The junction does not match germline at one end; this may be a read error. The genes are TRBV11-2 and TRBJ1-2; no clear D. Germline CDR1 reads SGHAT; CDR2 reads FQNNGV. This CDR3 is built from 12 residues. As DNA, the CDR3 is TGTGCCAGCAGCCTTTTCTGGGAAGGCTACATCTTC. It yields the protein CASSLFWEGYIF.

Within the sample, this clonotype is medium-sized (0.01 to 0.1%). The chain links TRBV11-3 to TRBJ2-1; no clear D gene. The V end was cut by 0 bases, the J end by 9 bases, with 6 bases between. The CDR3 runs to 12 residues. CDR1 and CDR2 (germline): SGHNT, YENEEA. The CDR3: CASSLDNGEQFF. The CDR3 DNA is TGTGCCAGCAGCTTAGATAATGGTGAGCAGTTCTTC.

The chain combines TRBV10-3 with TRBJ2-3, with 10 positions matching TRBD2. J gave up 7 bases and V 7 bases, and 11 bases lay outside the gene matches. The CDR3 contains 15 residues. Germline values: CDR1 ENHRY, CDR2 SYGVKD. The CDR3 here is CAIKEREGNAHTQYF. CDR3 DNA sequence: TGTGCCATCAAAGAGCGGGAGGGAAATGCGCATACGCAGTATTTT.

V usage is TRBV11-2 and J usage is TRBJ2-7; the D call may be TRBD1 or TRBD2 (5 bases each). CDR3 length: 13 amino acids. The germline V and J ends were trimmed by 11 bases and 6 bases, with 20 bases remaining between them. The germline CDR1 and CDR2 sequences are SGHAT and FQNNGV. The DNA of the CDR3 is TGTGCCCGTAGCTTCAGAGGGGCTAGCGAGCAGTACTTC. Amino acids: CARSFRGASEQYF.

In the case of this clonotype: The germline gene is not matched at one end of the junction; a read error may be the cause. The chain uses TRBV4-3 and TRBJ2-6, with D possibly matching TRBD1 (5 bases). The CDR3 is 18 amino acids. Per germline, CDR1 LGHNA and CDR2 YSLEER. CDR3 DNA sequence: TGCGCCAGCAACCAAGATGCAGGCCTAGACTCTGGGGCCAACGTCCTGACCTTC. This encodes CASNQDAGLDSGANVLTF.

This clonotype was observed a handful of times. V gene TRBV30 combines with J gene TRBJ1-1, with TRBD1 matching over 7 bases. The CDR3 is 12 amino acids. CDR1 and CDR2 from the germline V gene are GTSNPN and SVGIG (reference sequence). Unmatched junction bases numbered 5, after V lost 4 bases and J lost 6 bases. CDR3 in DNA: TGTGCCTGGAATCAAGGGGGCGCTGAAGCTTTCTTT. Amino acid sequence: CAWNQGGAEAFF.

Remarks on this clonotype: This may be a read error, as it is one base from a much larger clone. Here the CDR3 reads CASSEIRDNYDYTF. CDR3 DNA: TGTGCCAGCAGTGAAATTCGGGATAACTATGACTACACCTTC. V and J are TRBV6-1 and TRBJ1-2, with no clear D. This CDR3 contains 14 residues. The germline V gene encodes CDR1 MNHNS and CDR2 SASEGT.

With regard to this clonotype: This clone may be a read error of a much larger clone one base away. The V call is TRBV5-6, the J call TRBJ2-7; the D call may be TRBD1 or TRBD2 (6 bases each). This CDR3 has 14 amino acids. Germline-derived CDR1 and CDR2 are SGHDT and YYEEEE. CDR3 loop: CAGSLWGATREQYF. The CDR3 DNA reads TGTGCCGGCAGCTTGTGGGGGGCTACGAGGGAGCAGTACTTC. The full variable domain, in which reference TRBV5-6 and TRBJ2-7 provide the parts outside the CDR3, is DAGVTQSPTHLIKTRGQQVTLRCSPKSGHDTVSWYQQALGQGPQFIFQYYEEEERQRGNFPDRFSGHQFPNYSSELNVNALLLGDSALYLCAGSLWGATREQYFGPGTRLTVT.